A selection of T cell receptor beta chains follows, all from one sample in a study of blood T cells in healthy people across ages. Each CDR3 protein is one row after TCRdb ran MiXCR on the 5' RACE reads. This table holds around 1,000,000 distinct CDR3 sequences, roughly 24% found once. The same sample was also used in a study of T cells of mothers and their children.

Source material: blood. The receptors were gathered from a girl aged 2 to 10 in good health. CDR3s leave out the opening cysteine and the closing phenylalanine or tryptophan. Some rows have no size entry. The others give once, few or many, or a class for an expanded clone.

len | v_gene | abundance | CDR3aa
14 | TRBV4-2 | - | ASSLQGLAGANEQF
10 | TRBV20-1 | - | SARSENYGYT
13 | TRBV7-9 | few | ASSLTGNIQETQY
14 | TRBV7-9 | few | ASSFWIGSNTGELF
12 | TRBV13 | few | ASSRGLRNYEQY
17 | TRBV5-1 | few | ASSLDRMIAGRDYNEQF
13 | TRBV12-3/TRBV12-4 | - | ASSRGRGTTDTQY
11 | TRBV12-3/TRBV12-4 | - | ASSLRQGPGAF
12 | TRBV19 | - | ASSIGSLYQPQH
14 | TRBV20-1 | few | SVLSIRAGGRNEQY
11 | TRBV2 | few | ASSPGGSLEAF
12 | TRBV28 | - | ASSLQGQTGELF
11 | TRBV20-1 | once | SASSAWRETQY
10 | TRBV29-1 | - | SVAASAETQY
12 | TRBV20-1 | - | SASIGQLNTEAF
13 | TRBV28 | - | ASSLAGGADYGYT
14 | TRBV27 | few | ASGYGGPDSNQPQH
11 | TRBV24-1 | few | ATSGQGADEQY
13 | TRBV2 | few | ASSEPPLAKDTQY
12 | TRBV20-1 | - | SANPGTSGNEQF
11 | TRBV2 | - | ASSEVFTGELF
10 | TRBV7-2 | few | ASSLKVIEQY
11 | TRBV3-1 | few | ASSQVNRAGYT
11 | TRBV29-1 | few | SVEGSGAGELF
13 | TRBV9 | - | ASSVGAGNYNEQF
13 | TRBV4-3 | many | ASSQDGVGHQPQH
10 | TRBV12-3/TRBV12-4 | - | ASSPDRNGYT
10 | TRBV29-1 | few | SIPYYTGELF
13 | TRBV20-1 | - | SARDLETPRDTQY